The 30 T cell receptor beta chains given below trace back to one sample, sequenced in a study of T cells in Graves' hyperthyroidism and ophthalmopathy. Amplification yielded TCR beta CDR3 regions, with RNA transcripts as the source. HTBI primers were the set used in a first-round RT-PCR of the TCR CDR3. From the multiplex PCR reads, TCRdb called clonotypes with MiXCR, one entry per CDR3 protein. The repertoire has roughly 290,000 distinct CDR3 sequences, roughly 13% of them found once; the top ten carry under 8%. Sequences were obtained from blood. The receptors originated from a woman in her thirties or forties with Graves' hyperthyroidism.

The sample holds many counts of this clonotype. The rearrangement joins TRBV14 to TRBJ2-7; 8 bases are shared with TRBD1. J lost 1 base, V lost 0 bases, and 5 bases had no gene match. CDR1 is SGHDN and CDR2 is FVKESK in the germline V gene. This CDR3 spans 16 amino acids. This CDR3 is CASSQDPRQGSYEQYF. The CDR3, as DNA: TGTGCCAGCAGCCAAGACCCGAGACAGGGGTCCTACGAGCAGTACTTC.

This chain links TRBV20-1 with TRBJ2-3; 14 bases match TRBD2. The germline V gene encodes CDR1 DFQATT and CDR2 SNEGSKA (reference sequence). The CDR3 totals 16 residues. V was clipped by 3 bases and J by 6 bases; unmatched bases: 8. The CDR3 spells CSASGGLAGVGDTQYF. In DNA form, the CDR3 reads TGCAGTGCTAGTGGGGGACTAGCGGGAGTGGGGGATACGCAGTATTTT.

In its sample, this clonotype was seen many times. The rearrangement joins TRBV11-2 to TRBJ1-2; weak D call: TRBD1 (6 bases). V shed 6 bases and J shed 6 bases, with 20 bases lying between them. CDR3 length: 15 amino acids. CDR1 and CDR2 (germline): SGHAT, FQNNGV. In nucleotides, the CDR3 is TGTGCCAGCAGAGCCATCCGGGGGCTGTCTCATGGCTACACCTTC. Its translation is CASRAIRGLSHGYTF.

This clonotype was counted at least ten times. The chain is built from TRBV28 and TRBJ2-3; 10 bases match TRBD2. CDR1 and CDR2 from the germline V gene are MDHEN and SYDVKM. This CDR3 is built from 16 residues. Losses at the gene ends were 2 bases for V and 2 bases for J; bases not matched to a gene: 4. The CDR3 DNA follows: TGTGCCAGCAGTTTAGTCACTAGCGGGAACACAGATACGCAGTATTTT. Protein product: CASSLVTSGNTDTQYF.

This clonotype has just a few counts. Mismatch with germline at one junction end may stem from a read error. The chain carries TRBV29-1 and TRBJ2-7; TRBD2 matches 7 bases. From germline, CDR1 is SQVTM and CDR2 ANQGSEA. The length of the CDR3 is 14 residues. The CDR3: CSVEGGAGTYKQYF. CDR3 coding DNA: TGCAGCGTTGAAGGAGGAGCGGGAACCTACAAGCAGTACTTC.

This clonotype has at least ten counts. Here the CDR3 reads CATNIRGGTEAFF. Here the CDR3 DNA reads TGTGCCACCAATATCAGGGGTGGGACTGAAGCTTTCTTT. V is TRBV6-1 and J is TRBJ1-1; maybe TRBD1 (6 bases). The CDR3 sequence is 13 residues long. CDR1 is MNHNS, CDR2 SASEGT, per germline. The V and J ends lost 10 bases and 5 bases respectively, with 17 bases between them.

About this clonotype: This may stem from a read error, because a much larger clone lies one nucleotide away. The chain has TRBV28 and TRBJ2-7; 9 bases fit TRBD1. This CDR3 contains 15 residues. V trimming: 8 bases; J trimming: 0 bases; junction bases outside the gene matches: 8. Germline CDR1 reads MDHEN; CDR2 reads SYDVKM. The CDR3 region is CASCLGTGNSYEQYF. DNA for the CDR3: TGTGCCAGCTGCCTAGGGACAGGGAACTCCTACGAGCAGTACTTC.

In its sample, this clonotype was seen many times. This sequence joins TRBV30 and TRBJ1-2; D gene unclear. Germline values: CDR1 GTSNPN, CDR2 SVGIG (reference sequence). The CDR3 contains 10 residues. V lost 5 bases and J 12 bases, leaving 13 bases between the germline ends. The CDR3 bases are TGTGCCTGGGGTCTATCGAGCAACACCTTC. Protein: CAWGLSSNTF. Filled out from reference TRBV30 and TRBJ1-2, the complete variable domain reads SQTIHQWPATLVQPVGSPLSLECTVEGTSNPNLYWYRQAAGRGLQLLFYSVGIGQISSEVPQNLSASRPQDRQFILSSKKLLLSDSGFYLCAWGLSSNTFGSGTRLTVV.

This clonotype was found many times. The chain joins TRBV15 to TRBJ2-5, with 8 bases matching TRBD2. CDR3 length equals 18 residues. Trimming at V came to 7 bases and at J to 4 bases, leaving 20 bases not matched to a gene. The germline V gene encodes CDR1 LNHNV and CDR2 YYDKDF (reference sequence). In DNA form, the CDR3 reads TGTGCCACCAAACCGACCCTAGGGCGGGGGGAAAGCGGAGAGACCCAGTACTTC. Translated, it gives CATKPTLGRGESGETQYF.

The CDR3 bases are TGTGCCAGCTCACCATTAATAGGGACAGGGGGGTACGAGCAGTACTTC. Protein product: CASSPLIGTGGYEQYF. The chain combines TRBV18 with TRBJ2-7, with 11 bases lining up with TRBD1. The CDR3 totals 16 residues. Germline loops: CDR1 KGHSH, CDR2 LQKENI. The junction had 7 bases not matched to a gene; V was cut back by 2 bases and J by 4 bases.

In its sample, this clonotype was seen many times. The genes are TRBV27 and TRBJ2-5; D possibly corresponds to TRBD2 (6 bases). Germline V gives CDR1 MNHEY, CDR2 SMNVEV (reference sequence). The CDR3 sequence is 13 residues long. V was pared by 1 base and J by 3 bases, with 6 bases between. Here the CDR3 reads CASSLWREETQYF. The CDR3 DNA sequence: TGTGCCAGCAGTTTATGGAGGGAAGAGACCCAGTACTTC.

This clonotype appeared many times. The V gene is TRBV27, the J gene TRBJ2-7, with D unresolved. Germline assignment: CDR1 MNHEY and CDR2 SMNVEV (reference sequence). The CDR3 length is 15 residues. V was shortened by 6 bases and J by 0 bases, with 15 bases between the two germline ends. CDR3: CASRSTQYSSYEQYF. In DNA form, the CDR3 reads TGTGCCAGCAGATCGACTCAGTACAGCTCCTACGAGCAGTACTTC.

This clonotype was found a few times. This chain connects TRBV19 to TRBJ1-2; 10 bases match TRBD1. CDR3 size: 14 residues. V dropped 4 bases and J dropped 8; count of bases not matched to a gene: 7. Germline loops: CDR1 LNHDA, CDR2 SQIVND (reference sequence). The chain's CDR3 is CASSRTGGAMGYTF. The CDR3 nucleotides read TGTGCCAGTAGTAGGACAGGGGGGGCCATGGGCTACACCTTC.

In its sample, this clonotype was seen many times. The chain employs TRBV4-2 and TRBJ1-2; D unclear. V lost 3 bases, J lost 5 bases, and 13 bases lay in between. Germline CDR1 LGHNA, CDR2 YNFKEQ. This CDR3 has 14 residues. The CDR3 loop reads CASSQPEAGYGYTF. Written as DNA, the CDR3 is TGTGCCAGCAGCCAGCCAGAGGCCGGGTATGGCTACACCTTC.

The sample holds a few counts of this clonotype. The genes are TRBV7-2 and TRBJ1-6; 7 nucleotides line up with TRBD1. After removal of 2 bases from V and 7 bases from J, the junction contained 8 bases not matched to a gene. This CDR3 has 16 amino acids. Per germline, CDR1 SGHTA and CDR2 FQGNSA. Written as DNA, the CDR3 is TGTGCCAGCAGCTTAACCGGGACAGCGTTCAATTCACCCCTCCACTTT. Translation gives CASSLTGTAFNSPLHF.

The rearrangement links TRBV7-3 to TRBJ2-3; 9 nucleotides line up with TRBD1. The CDR3 is made up of 16 amino acids. The ends lost 5 bases at V and 1 base at J; junction bases unmatched: 7. In germline, CDR1 is SGHTA, CDR2 FQGTGA. CDR3 sequence reads: CASSPSRDRGTDTQYF. The CDR3 nucleotides are TGTGCCAGCAGCCCAAGTCGGGACAGGGGCACAGATACGCAGTATTTT.

The V and J genes are TRBV12-3 or TRBV12-4 and TRBJ1-3; no clear D. V lost 4 bases to trimming and J lost 0 bases, with 7 bases between them. The CDR3 length is 14 residues. DNA for the CDR3: TGTGCCAGCAGTTCCGCTAACTCTGGAAACACCATATATTTT. Its protein product is CASSSANSGNTIYF.

This clonotype has a handful of counts. The V and J genes are TRBV20-1 and TRBJ2-1; D might be TRBD1 (8 bases). The CDR3 is 13 residues long. V was shortened by 7 bases and J by 5 bases, with 15 bases between the two germline ends. Germline CDR1 reads DFQATT; CDR2 reads SNEGSKA (reference sequence). The CDR3 sequence: CSVRQGTNNEQFF. In DNA form, the CDR3 reads TGCAGTGTAAGACAGGGGACTAACAATGAGCAGTTCTTC.

There are many counts of this clonotype. V is TRBV7-9 and J is TRBJ1-1; D gene ambiguous. V was clipped by 5 bases and J by 11 bases, with 15 bases between them. This CDR3 contains 12 residues. Germline CDR1 is SEHNR and CDR2 is FQNEAQ (reference sequence). The CDR3 reads CASSPRRAMAFF. The CDR3 DNA is TGTGCCAGCAGCCCGCGAAGGGCAATGGCTTTCTTT.

This clonotype was detected many times. This rearrangement joins TRBV28 to TRBJ1-5; 8 bases match TRBD1. Trimming at V came to 6 bases and at J to 2 bases, leaving 6 bases not matched to a gene. CDR3 length: 15 amino acids. CDR1 MDHEN and CDR2 SYDVKM come from the germline V gene. CDR3 DNA sequence: TGTGCCAGCAGCTGGACAGGGAGTGGCAATCAGCCCCAGCATTTT. Its protein is CASSWTGSGNQPQHF.

This clonotype was counted ten times or more. V and J are TRBV18 and TRBJ1-1; no clear D gene. V was shortened by 2 bases and J by 0 bases, with 7 bases between the two germline ends. The length of the CDR3 is 14 residues. Looked up from germline, CDR1 is KGHSH and CDR2 is LQKENI. DNA for the CDR3: TGTGCCAGCTCACCAGCGGCCATGAACACTGAAGCTTTCTTT. It encodes CASSPAAMNTEAFF.

The V call is TRBV6-1, the J call TRBJ2-7, with a weak D call TRBD1 (6 bases). This CDR3 is built from 14 residues. The V gene lost 9 bases and the J gene lost 6 bases, with 21 bases spanning the gap. Germline CDR1 MNHNS, CDR2 SASEGT. The CDR3 protein is CASRIPGHPFEQYF. As DNA, the CDR3 is TGTGCCAGTCGAATTCCGGGACACCCCTTCGAGCAGTACTTC.

This clonotype was found many times. V and J are TRBV20-1 and TRBJ2-2, with 10 bases fitting TRBD2. CDR1 is DFQATT and CDR2 is SNEGSKA in the germline V gene (reference sequence). The V and J ends lost 1 base and 4 bases, in that order; junction bases with no gene match: 6. The CDR3 runs 16 residues. The CDR3 DNA sequence: TGCAGTGCTAGAGTAGCGGGAGGACCGGGCACCGGGGAGCTGTTTTTT. Translating gives CSARVAGGPGTGELFF.

This chain connects TRBV28 to TRBJ2-1, with D uncertain. This CDR3 region has 13 residues. Germline-derived CDR1 and CDR2 are MDHEN and SYDVKM. Between the trimmed V and J ends, which lost 6 bases and 1 base, there was a span of 7 bases. The CDR3 loop is CASRARSYNEQFF. CDR3 bases: TGTGCCAGCAGGGCGCGATCCTACAATGAGCAGTTCTTC.

In DNA, the CDR3 is TGTGCCAGCTCACCACCGCGGGCAGTCCAAGAGACCCAGTACTTC. Residues: CASSPPRAVQETQYF. This chain joins TRBV18 and TRBJ2-5; tentative D call: TRBD2 (5 bases). The CDR3 length is 15 residues. V gave up 0 bases and J gave up 1 base, with 9 bases separating them. CDR1 is KGHSH, CDR2 LQKENI, per germline.

The chain has TRBV4-2 and TRBJ2-1; 13 bases align to TRBD2. CDR1 is LGHNA and CDR2 is YNFKEQ in the germline V gene. This CDR3 is 19 amino acids long. The V segment lost 0 bases and the J segment 4 bases; nucleotides outside the gene matches: 9. The CDR3 DNA sequence: TGTGCCAGCAGCCAAGATCGTACCCGACTAGCGGGAGGTTACAATGAGCAGTTCTTC. Translation gives CASSQDRTRLAGGYNEQFF.

This clonotype has a count of ten or more. The J gene is TRBJ2-1, the V gene TRBV7-9; D possibly corresponds to TRBD1 (7 bases). The V gene lost 5 bases and the J gene lost 6 bases, with 20 bases spanning the gap. The CDR3 loop spans 16 amino acids. CDR1 is SEHNR, CDR2 FQNEAQ, per germline (reference sequence). CDR3 nucleotides: TGTGCCAGCAGCCCGCCGGGACAGTTGGGGGGCAATGAGCAGTTCTTC. Translated: CASSPPGQLGGNEQFF.

This clonotype was seen a single time. A clone one base away is much larger, so this may be a read error. This chain links TRBV20-1 with TRBJ1-5; D gene ambiguous. The CDR3 extends over 15 amino acids. The germline V and J ends were trimmed by 4 bases and 4 bases, with 17 bases remaining between them. Germline V gene sequence: CDR1 DFQATT, CDR2 SNEGSKA (reference sequence). The DNA of the CDR3 is TGCAGTGCTACTACGGCCGGGATGAGGAATCAGCCCCAGCATTTT. Translation gives CSATTAGMRNQPQHF.

This rearrangement joins TRBV6-5 to TRBJ2-3; D gene ambiguous. Deletions cut 0 bases from V and 5 bases from J, with 12 bases between. CDR1 and CDR2 (germline): MNHEY, SVGAGI. CDR3 length: 15 residues. CDR3 coding DNA: TGTGCCAGCAGTTACTCTGGGTCGATGGAAGATACGCAGTATTTT. Translated, it gives CASSYSGSMEDTQYF.

V gene TRBV12-3 or TRBV12-4 combines with J gene TRBJ1-1; D unclear. V was cut by 7 bases and J by 0 bases, with 12 bases left in between. The CDR3 covers 14 residues. For the CDR3, the DNA is TGTGCCAGCACCAAAGGAGAATTGAACACTGAAGCTTTCTTT. Its translation is CASTKGELNTEAFF.